The 8 T cell receptor beta chains below come from one sample, sequenced in a study of blood T cell repertoires in COVID-19. The protocol was immunoSEQ multiplex PCR, while the TCRdb copy is restricted to in-frame clones and leaves out a portion. The data show some 110,000 clones, roughly 80% seen once. Specimen: peripheral blood. These receptors were taken from a man aged 50-60 years with acute or convalescent COVID-19.

The gene calls are TRBV3-1 (or the pseudogene TRBV3-2) and TRBJ2-7; no clear D. Between the trimmed V and J ends, which lost 3 bases and 1 base, there was a span of 7 bases. The CDR3 sequence is 13 residues long. The germline gives CDR1 LGHDT, CDR2 YNNKEL (reference sequence). In nucleotides, the CDR3 is TGTGCCAGCAGCCACGAGAGATCCTACGAGCAGTACTTC. It translates to CASSHERSYEQYF.

For the CDR3, the DNA is TGCGCCAGCAGCCAAGGACAGGGAAGGACCTATAATTCACCCCTCCACTTT. This encodes CASSQGQGRTYNSPLHF. V usage is TRBV4-1 and J usage is TRBJ1-6, with 7 positions matching TRBD1. Losses at the gene ends were 1 base for V and 2 bases for J; bases not matched to a gene: 5. The CDR3 totals 17 residues. CDR1 is MGHRA and CDR2 is YSYEKL in the germline V gene.

V is TRBV28 and J is TRBJ2-7; 10 bases are shared with TRBD2. CDR1 is MDHEN and CDR2 is SYDVKM in the germline V gene. This CDR3 spans 15 amino acids. V was pared by 2 bases and J by 4 bases, with 5 bases of the junction left unmatched. DNA of the CDR3: TGTGCCAGCAGTTTAGGAGCGGGGGGGTCTTACGAGCAGTACTTC. This gives the protein CASSLGAGGSYEQYF.

This clone was observed a few times. This chain joins TRBV9 and TRBJ2-7; D perhaps matches TRBD2 (6 bases). Deletions cut 0 bases from V and 6 bases from J, with 13 bases between. The CDR3 sequence is 14 residues long. The germline V gene encodes CDR1 SGDLS and CDR2 YYNGEE. CDR3 coding DNA: TGTGCCAGCAGCGTAGAAAGTACTAGCTTCGAGCAGTACTTC. This encodes CASSVESTSFEQYF. Combining the CDR3 with reference TRBV9 and TRBJ2-7 gives the whole variable domain DSGVTQTPKHLITATGQRVTLRCSPRSGDLSVYWYQQSLDQGLQFLIQYYNGEERAKGNILERFSAQQFPDLHSELNLSSLELGDSALYFCASSVESTSFEQYFGPGTRLTVT.

V is TRBV28 and J is TRBJ2-5; D is undetermined. The V end lost 4 bases, the J end lost 2 bases, and 5 bases lay between the germline ends. The CDR3 loop spans 12 amino acids. Germline values: CDR1 MDHEN, CDR2 SYDVKM. CDR3 residues: CASSWRQETQYF. The CDR3 DNA reads TGTGCCAGCAGTTGGCGGCAAGAGACCCAGTACTTC.

J is TRBJ1-5 and V is TRBV30, with D possibly TRBD1 on 6 matching bases. The CDR3 sequence is 17 residues long. The V end lost 4 bases, the J end lost 0 bases, and 19 bases lay between the germline ends. CDR1 is GTSNPN, CDR2 SVGIG, per germline (reference sequence). CDR3 in DNA: TGTGCCTGGACCCTCCTGACAGGAATTTATAGCAATCAGCCCCAGCATTTT. Its protein is CAWTLLTGIYSNQPQHF.

As regards this clone: Different DNA sequences within this sample yield the same CDR3. This rearrangement joins TRBV5-1 to TRBJ2-3; 8 nucleotides match TRBD2. The germline gives CDR1 SGHRS, CDR2 YFSETQ. The J segment lost 0 bases and the V segment lost 1 base, leaving 1 base of the junction unmatched. This CDR3 is built from 15 residues. CDR3 in DNA: TGCGCCAGCAGCTTGACTAGCGGTAGCACAGATACGCAGTATTTT. The encoded protein is CASSLTSGSTDTQYF.

Turning to this clone: The junction and the germline gene differ at one end; a read error may be behind it. The V gene is TRBV7-7, the J gene TRBJ2-2; the match to TRBD1 covers 11 bases. Germline V gene data show CDR1 as SSHAT and CDR2 as FNYEAQ (reference sequence). The CDR3 loop spans 15 amino acids. The CDR3 bases are TGTGCTAGCAGCCCTGGACAGGGGGCTGTCGGGGAGCTGTTTTTT. This encodes CASSPGQGAVGELFF.